A selection of T cell receptor beta chains follows, all from one sample in a study of radiation and T cells in renal cell carcinoma. This table comes from immunoSEQ multiplex PCR, and its TCRdb copy is limited to in-frame clones, with some not included. Of 100,000 to 150,000 clones listed, 88% were seen once; the top ten hold nearly 6%. The input for sequencing was blood, taken from a patient whose treatment included radiotherapy and nephrectomy. The receptor set was obtained from a woman between 70 and 85 years old with renal cell carcinoma. Each CDR3 is given with its conserved first and last residue. The D gene is left open where the match is weak. Where a row states a size, it is once, few, many or the class of an expanded clone; other rows omit it.

size	D	V	J	CDR3	DNA
.	.	TRBV7-8	TRBJ1-4	CASSLIETRDEKLFF	TGTGCCAGCAGCTTAATCGAGACGAGAGATGAAAAACTGTTTTTT
.	.	TRBV7-6	TRBJ1-2	CASSPFARGYTF	TGTGCCAGCAGCCCATTCGCTCGTGGCTACACCTTC
.	.	TRBV27	TRBJ1-3	CASSLSRPGPTGPGNTIYF	TGTGCCAGCAGTTTATCGCGCCCAGGTCCCACCGGACCTGGAAACACCATATATTTT
.	.	TRBV7-3	TRBJ2-3	CASSLTGWTDTQYF	TGTGCCAGCAGCTTAACAGGGTGGACAGATACGCAGTATTTT
.	.	TRBV5-6	TRBJ1-5	CASSFGTGRGSQPQHF	TGTGCCAGCAGCTTTGGTACAGGTCGAGGGTCTCAGCCCCAGCATTTT
.	.	TRBV5-1	TRBJ2-2	CASSLEGKHTGELFF	TGCGCCAGCAGCTTGGAGGGGAAGCACACCGGGGAGCTGTTTTTT
.	.	TRBV7-2	TRBJ2-5	CASSPLTGSETQYF	TGTGCCAGCAGCCCGCTGACTGGGTCCGAGACCCAGTACTTC
.	.	TRBV18	TRBJ1-3	CASSPERQARGNTIYF	TGTGCCAGCTCCCCCGAACGACAGGCGAGAGGAAACACCATATATTTT
.	TRBD1	TRBV11-3	TRBJ1-4	CASSSPTGLGEKLFF	TGTGCCAGCAGCTCTCCGACAGGGCTGGGCGAAAAACTGTTTTTT
.	.	TRBV15	TRBJ1-5	CATSRDLVNPNQPQHF	TGTGCCACCAGCAGAGATCTAGTAAATCCCAATCAGCCCCAGCATTTT
.	TRBD1	TRBV2	TRBJ1-5	CASRGDRVTNQPQHF	TGTGCCAGCAGGGGCGACAGGGTGACCAATCAGCCCCAGCATTTT
.	.	TRBV7-2	TRBJ2-5	CASSLLATRVYETQYF	TGTGCCAGCAGCTTACTAGCGACGCGGGTATATGAGACCCAGTACTTC
few	.	TRBV19	TRBJ1-2	CASSNLGRGEDYGYTF	TGTGCCAGTAGCAACCTAGGAAGAGGGGAAGACTATGGCTACACCTTC
.	TRBD2	TRBV18	TRBJ2-3	CASSPGRDYTQYF	TGTGCCAGCTCACCGGGGAGGGATTATACGCAGTATTTT
.	TRBD1	TRBV27	TRBJ1-2	CASSLLRTGFYGYTF	TGTGCCAGCAGTTTATTACGGACAGGATTCTATGGCTACACCTTC
once	TRBD1	TRBV19	TRBJ2-7	CASRGYGTGISYEQYF	TGTGCCAGTAGGGGATATGGGACAGGAATCTCCTACGAGCAGTACTTC
.	TRBD2	TRBV5-1	TRBJ2-1	CASSLGLAGDEQFF	TGCGCCAGCAGCTTAGGGCTAGCGGGCGATGAGCAGTTCTTC
.	.	TRBV6-6	TRBJ2-6	CASRGPIISGANVLTF	TGTGCCAGCAGGGGCCCAATAATCTCTGGGGCCAACGTCCTGACTTTC
.	.	TRBV28	TRBJ2-3	CASSFLAGTDTQYF	TGTGCCAGCAGTTTCTTGGCGGGTACAGATACGCAGTATTTT
.	TRBD1	TRBV6-1	TRBJ1-4	CASSFPRDRNEKLFF	TGTGCCAGCAGTTTCCCCCGGGACAGGAATGAAAAACTGTTTTTT
.	.	TRBV29-1	TRBJ2-1	CSVDFANEQFF	TGCAGCGTTGATTTCGCCAATGAGCAGTTCTTC
.	.	TRBV9	TRBJ2-1	CASSPHPDDRNEQFF	TGTGCCAGCAGCCCACACCCGGATGACAGAAATGAGCAGTTCTTC
few	TRBD1	TRBV10-3	TRBJ1-2	CAIRSGTGGRGYTF	TGTGCCATCAGATCCGGGACAGGGGGCCGTGGCTACACCTTC
.	.	TRBV7-2	TRBJ2-4	CASSLSTVTKNIQYF	TGTGCCAGCAGCTTATCGACGGTTACCAAAAACATTCAGTACTTC
.	.	TRBV13	TRBJ1-5	CASSLGNRQGNQPQHF	TGTGCCAGCAGCTTAGGAAACAGGCAGGGGAATCAGCCCCAGCATTTT
.	TRBD1	TRBV18	TRBJ1-1	CASSPRDSGTEAFF	TGTGCCAGCTCACCCCGGGACAGCGGCACTGAAGCTTTCTTT
.	TRBD2	TRBV30	TRBJ2-3	CAWSNPSSGGSDTQYF	TGTGCCTGGAGTAACCCCTCCAGCGGGGGGTCAGATACGCAGTATTTT
once	TRBD2	TRBV6-1	TRBJ2-5	CASSELAGIQETQYF	TGTGCCAGCAGTGAACTAGCGGGGATACAAGAGACCCAGTACTTC
.	.	TRBV29-1	TRBJ2-5	CSVGLVETQYF	TGCAGCGTCGGTCTCGTGGAGACCCAGTACTTC
.	.	TRBV28	TRBJ1-1	CASIREEAANTEAFF	TGTGCCAGCATTAGGGAGGAGGCCGCGAACACTGAAGCTTTCTTT
.	TRBD2	TRBV7-3	TRBJ2-1	CASSPLGTSANEQFF	TGTGCCAGCAGCCCCCTCGGGACTAGCGCCAATGAGCAGTTCTTC
.	.	TRBV25-1	TRBJ1-5	CASSENAVSNQPQHF	TGTGCCAGCAGTGAAAATGCGGTTAGCAATCAGCCCCAGCATTTT
.	.	TRBV27	TRBJ2-7	CASSPIGPGRVEQYF	TGTGCCAGCAGTCCAATTGGGCCCGGTAGGGTCGAGCAGTACTTC
.	.	TRBV9	TRBJ1-4	CASSVGAGSTNEKLFF	TGTGCCAGCAGCGTAGGGGCAGGGTCAACTAATGAAAAACTGTTTTTT
.	TRBD2	TRBV6-6	TRBJ2-7	CASSWKTSGAYEQYF	TGTGCCAGCAGTTGGAAGACTAGCGGGGCCTACGAGCAGTACTTC
.	.	TRBV28	TRBJ1-5	CASRNLDGPNQPQHF	TGTGCCAGCCGAAATTTGGACGGACCCAATCAGCCCCAGCATTTT